Sequencing of this T cell receptor (beta chain) was carried out in a study of T cell changes during pregnancy in multiple sclerosis. This CDR3 contains 15 residues. CDR1 is SGHRS, CDR2 YFSETQ, per germline. Trimming removed 2 bases from V and 3 bases from J, with 15 bases in between. TCRdb's copy holds only in-frame clones and misses some; the assay was immunoSEQ multiplex PCR. Here the sample spans fewer than 130,000 clones, approximately 93% being singletons. The receptor comes from a female donor with multiple sclerosis, enrolled in a pregnancy study. This sample comprised peripheral blood, obtained after pregnancy. This sequence joins TRBV5-1 and TRBJ2-7; D is perhaps TRBD2 (6 bases). CDR3 amino acids: CASSFGATGVYEQYF. In nucleotides, the CDR3 is TGCGCCAGCAGCTTTGGGGCAACGGGGGTCTACGAGCAGTACTTC. The whole variable domain, remainder taken from reference TRBV5-1 and TRBJ2-7, is KAGVTQTPRYLIKTRGQQVTLSCSPISGHRSVSWYQQTPGQGLQFLFEYFSETQRNKGNFPGRFSGRQFSNSRSEMNVSTLELGDSALYLCASSFGATGVYEQYFGPGTRLTVT.